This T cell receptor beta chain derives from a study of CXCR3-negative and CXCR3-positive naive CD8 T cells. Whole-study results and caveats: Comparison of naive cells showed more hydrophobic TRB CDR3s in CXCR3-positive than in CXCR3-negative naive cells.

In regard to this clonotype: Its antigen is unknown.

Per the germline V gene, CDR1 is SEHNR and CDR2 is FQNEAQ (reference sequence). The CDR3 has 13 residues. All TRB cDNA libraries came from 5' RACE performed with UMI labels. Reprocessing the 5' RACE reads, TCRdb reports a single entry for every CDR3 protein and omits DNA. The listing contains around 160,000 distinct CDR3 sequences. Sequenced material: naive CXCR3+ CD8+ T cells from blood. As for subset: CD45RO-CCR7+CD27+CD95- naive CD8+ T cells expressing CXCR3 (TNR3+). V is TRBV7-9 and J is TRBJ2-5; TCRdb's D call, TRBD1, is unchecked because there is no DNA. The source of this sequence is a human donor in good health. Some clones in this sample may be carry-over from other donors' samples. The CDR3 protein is CASSFDRQETQYF.